The sequence of this T cell receptor beta chain was determined in a study of control samples from healthy donors and cancer patients. This CDR3 region has 14 residues. CDR1 and CDR2 (germline): SGHTA, FQGNSA. V gave up 5 bases and J gave up 4 bases, with 15 bases separating them. The assay was immunoSEQ multiplex PCR, and TCRdb's table has in-frame clones only and misses some. There are 85,000 to 120,000 clones in the sample; about 90% occur only once, and roughly 2.5% lies in the top ten. The clonotype originates from a woman younger than 35 in good health. The specimen sequenced was blood. The chain links TRBV7-2 to TRBJ2-7; TRBD2 is a possible D gene (6 bases). CDR3: CASSNGGTLYEQYF. CDR3 nucleotides: TGTGCCAGCAGCAACGGCGGGACGCTATACGAGCAGTACTTC. Variable domain in full (rest from reference TRBV7-2 and TRBJ2-7): GAGVSQSPSNKVTEKGKDVELRCDPISGHTALYWYRQSLGQGLEFLIYFQGNSAPDKSGLPSDRFSAERTGGSVSTLTIQRTQQEDSAVYLCASSNGGTLYEQYFGPGTRLTVT.